This TCR beta chain was found in a study of blood T cell repertoires in COVID-19. Overall study: The United States, Italy and Spain provided the acute and convalescent COVID-19 samples.

In the authors' methods: For nucleated cells, counts were estimated from reference gene primer amplification. Clones were sequenced by immunoSEQ multiplex PCR, and TCRdb holds only the in-frame ones, with some missing. The V and J calls and clone size are taken from that table; D and trimming were inferred from the DNA. The sample includes a few hundred thousand clones, almost 90% seen only once; the top ten take roughly 2%. The length of the CDR3 is 15 residues. CDR1 is MNHEY and CDR2 is SVGAGI in the germline V gene. Trimming took off 3 bases at V and 0 bases at J, with 11 bases between the two ends. The Seattle patients joined while their infection was active and were tracked longitudinally afterward.

This clonotype was obtained from a woman aged 55-69 years with COVID-19, enrolled during active disease. What was sequenced was peripheral blood. The rearrangement links TRBV6-5 to TRBJ1-1, with D hard to call. CDR3 in DNA: TGTGCCAGCAGTTATACGCGGATACTGAACACTGAAGCTTTCTTT. It translates to CASSYTRILNTEAFF.